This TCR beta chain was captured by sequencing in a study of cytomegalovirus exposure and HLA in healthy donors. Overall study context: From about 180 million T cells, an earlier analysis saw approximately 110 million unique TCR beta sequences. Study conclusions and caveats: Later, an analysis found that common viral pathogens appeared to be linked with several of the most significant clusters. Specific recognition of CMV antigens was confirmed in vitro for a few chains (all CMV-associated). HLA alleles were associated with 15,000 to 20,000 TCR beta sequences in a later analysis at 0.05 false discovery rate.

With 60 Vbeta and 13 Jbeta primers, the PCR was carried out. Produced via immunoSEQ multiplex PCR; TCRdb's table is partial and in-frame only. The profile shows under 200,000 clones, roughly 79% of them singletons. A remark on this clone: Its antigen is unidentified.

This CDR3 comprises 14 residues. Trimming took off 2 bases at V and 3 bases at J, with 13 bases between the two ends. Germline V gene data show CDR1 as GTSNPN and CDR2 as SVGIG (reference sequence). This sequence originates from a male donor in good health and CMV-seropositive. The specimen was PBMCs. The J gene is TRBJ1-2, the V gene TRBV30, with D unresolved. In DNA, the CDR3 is TGTGCCTGGAGTTTGGCCTCAGGCGACTATGGCTACACCTTC. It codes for CAWSLASGDYGYTF.